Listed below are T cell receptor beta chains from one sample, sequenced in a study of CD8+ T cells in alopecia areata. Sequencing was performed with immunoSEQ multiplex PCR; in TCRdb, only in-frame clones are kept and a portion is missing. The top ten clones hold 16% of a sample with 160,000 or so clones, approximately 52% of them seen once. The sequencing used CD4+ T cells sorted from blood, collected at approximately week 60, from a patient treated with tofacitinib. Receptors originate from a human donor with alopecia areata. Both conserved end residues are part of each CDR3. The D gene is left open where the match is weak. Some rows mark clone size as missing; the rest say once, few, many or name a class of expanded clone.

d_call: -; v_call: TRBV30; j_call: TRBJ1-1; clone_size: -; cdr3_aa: CAWARQSNTEAFF; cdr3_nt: TGTGCCTGGGCCCGTCAGAGCAACACTGAAGCTTTCTTT
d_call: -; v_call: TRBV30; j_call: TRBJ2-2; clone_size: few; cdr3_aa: CAWSAGYTGELFF; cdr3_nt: TGTGCCTGGAGTGCAGGGTATACCGGGGAGCTGTTTTTT
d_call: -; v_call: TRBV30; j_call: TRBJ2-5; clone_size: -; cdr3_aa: CAWSASRGETQYF; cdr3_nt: TGTGCCTGGAGTGCCAGCAGGGGTGAGACCCAGTACTTC
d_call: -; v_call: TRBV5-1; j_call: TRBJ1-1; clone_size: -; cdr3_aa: CASSLRDGMNTEAFF; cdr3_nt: TGCGCCAGCAGCCTACGGGACGGCATGAACACTGAAGCTTTCTTT
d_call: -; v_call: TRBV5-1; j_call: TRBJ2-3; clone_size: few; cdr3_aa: CASSLDGTSTDTQYF; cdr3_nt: TGCGCCAGCAGCTTGGACGGGACTAGCACAGATACGCAGTATTTT
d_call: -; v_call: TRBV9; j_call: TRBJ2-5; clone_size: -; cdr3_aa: CASSVHQETQYF; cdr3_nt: TGTGCCAGCAGCGTTCACCAAGAGACCCAGTACTTC
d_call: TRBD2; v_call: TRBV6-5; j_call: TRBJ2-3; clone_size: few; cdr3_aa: CASRPRGGEGDTQYF; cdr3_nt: TGTGCCAGCAGACCGCGGGGGGGCGAGGGAGATACGCAGTATTTT
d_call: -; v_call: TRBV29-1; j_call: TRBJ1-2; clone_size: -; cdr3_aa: CSVASTKSYGYTF; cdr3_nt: TGCAGCGTTGCCTCCACTAAATCCTATGGCTACACCTTC
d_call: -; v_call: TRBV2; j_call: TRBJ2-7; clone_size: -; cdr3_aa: CASLGQSYEQYF; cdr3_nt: TGTGCCAGCTTAGGACAGTCCTACGAGCAGTACTTC
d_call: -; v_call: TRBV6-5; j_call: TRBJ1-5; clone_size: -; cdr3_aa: CASSTEPPSQHF; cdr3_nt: TGTGCCAGCAGTACTGAACCCCCCTCCCAGCATTTT
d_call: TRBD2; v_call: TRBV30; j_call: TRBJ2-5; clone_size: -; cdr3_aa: CAWSVRTSWEETQYF; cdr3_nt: TGTGCCTGGAGTGTCCGGACTAGTTGGGAAGAGACCCAGTACTTC
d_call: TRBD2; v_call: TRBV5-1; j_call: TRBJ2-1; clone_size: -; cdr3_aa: CASSLEAGPLYNEQFF; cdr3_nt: TGCGCCAGCAGCTTGGAAGCGGGACCCCTATACAATGAGCAGTTCTTC
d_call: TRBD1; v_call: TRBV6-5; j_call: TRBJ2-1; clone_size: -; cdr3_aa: CASSRGPEQFF; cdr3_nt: TGTGCCAGCAGTAGGGGGCCTGAGCAGTTCTTC
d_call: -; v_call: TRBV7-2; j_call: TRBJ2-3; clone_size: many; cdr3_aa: CASSLFPGTQYF; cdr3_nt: TGTGCCAGCAGCTTATTTCCGGGTACGCAGTATTTT
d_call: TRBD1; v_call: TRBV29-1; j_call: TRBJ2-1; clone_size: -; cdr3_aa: CSVDLVDREQQFF; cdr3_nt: TGCAGCGTCGACCTCGTCGACAGGGAGCAGCAGTTCTTC
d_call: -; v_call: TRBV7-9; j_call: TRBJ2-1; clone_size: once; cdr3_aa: CASSPRTELRNEQFF; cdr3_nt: TGTGCCAGCAGCCCCAGGACGGAGCTCCGAAATGAGCAGTTCTTC
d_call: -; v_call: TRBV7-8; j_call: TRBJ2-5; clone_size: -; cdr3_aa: CASSATRRGSRQETQYF; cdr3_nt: TGTGCCAGCAGCGCGACCCGCAGGGGTTCGCGGCAAGAGACCCAGTACTTC
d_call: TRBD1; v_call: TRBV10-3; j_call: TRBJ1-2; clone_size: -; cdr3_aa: CASRGTGRDGYTF; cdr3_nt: TGTGCCAGCAGGGGGACAGGGAGGGACGGCTACACCTTC
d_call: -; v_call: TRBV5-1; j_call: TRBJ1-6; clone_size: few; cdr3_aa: CASSLDFNSPLHF; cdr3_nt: TGCGCCAGCAGCTTGGACTTTAATTCACCCCTCCACTTT
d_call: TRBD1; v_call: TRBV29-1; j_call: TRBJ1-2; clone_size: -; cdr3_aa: CSVDPGGDGYGYTF; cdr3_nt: TGCAGCGTTGACCCAGGGGGCGATGGCTATGGCTACACCTTC
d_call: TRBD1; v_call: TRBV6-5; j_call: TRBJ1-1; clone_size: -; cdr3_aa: CASSYRQGGNTEAFF; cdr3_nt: TGTGCCAGCAGTTACCGACAGGGGGGGAACACTGAAGCTTTCTTT
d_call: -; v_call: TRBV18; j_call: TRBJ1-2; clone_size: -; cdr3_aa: CASSLRQIYGYTF; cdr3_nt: TGTGCCAGCTCACTCCGACAGATCTATGGCTACACCTTC
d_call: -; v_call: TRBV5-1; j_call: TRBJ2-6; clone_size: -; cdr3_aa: CASSFPNTGANVLTF; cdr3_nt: TGCGCCAGCAGCTTTCCGAATACTGGGGCCAACGTCCTGACTTTC
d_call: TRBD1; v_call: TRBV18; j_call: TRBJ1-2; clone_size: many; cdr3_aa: CASSAPGHRGNSGYTF; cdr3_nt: TGTGCCAGCTCCGCACCAGGTCACAGGGGGAATAGCGGCTACACCTTC
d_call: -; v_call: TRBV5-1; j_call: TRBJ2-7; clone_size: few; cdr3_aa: CASSLEWAFEQYF; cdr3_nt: TGCGCCAGCAGCTTGGAATGGGCGTTCGAGCAGTACTTC
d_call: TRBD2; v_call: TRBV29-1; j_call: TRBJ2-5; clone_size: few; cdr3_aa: CSVRRGGGPQETQYF; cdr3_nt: TGCAGCGTACGCCGCGGGGGAGGACCTCAAGAGACCCAGTACTTC
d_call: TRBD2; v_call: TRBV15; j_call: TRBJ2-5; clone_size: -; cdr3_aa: CATSRAGGKQETQYF; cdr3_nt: TGTGCCACCAGCAGGGCGGGGGGGAAGCAAGAGACCCAGTACTTC
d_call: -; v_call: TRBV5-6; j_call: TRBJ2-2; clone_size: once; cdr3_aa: CASSSGLGILSVAGELFF; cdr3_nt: TGTGCCAGCAGCTCTGGACTGGGGATCCTAAGTGTAGCCGGGGAGCTGTTTTTT
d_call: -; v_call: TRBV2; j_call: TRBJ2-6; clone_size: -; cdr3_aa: CASTSPGGANVLTF; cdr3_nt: TGTGCCAGCACCTCACCGGGTGGGGCCAACGTCCTGACTTTC
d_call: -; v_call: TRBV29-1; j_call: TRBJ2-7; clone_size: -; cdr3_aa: CSGRDFHSYEQYF; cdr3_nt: TGCAGCGGCAGGGATTTCCACTCCTACGAGCAGTACTTC
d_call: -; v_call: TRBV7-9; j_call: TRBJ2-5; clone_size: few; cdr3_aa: CASSPPDIPPLETQYF; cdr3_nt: TGTGCCAGCAGCCCTCCGGACATCCCTCCACTAGAGACCCAGTACTTC
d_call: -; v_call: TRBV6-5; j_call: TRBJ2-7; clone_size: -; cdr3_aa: CASTPGAGAGYEQYF; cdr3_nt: TGTGCCAGCACTCCTGGGGCAGGGGCCGGCTACGAGCAGTACTTC
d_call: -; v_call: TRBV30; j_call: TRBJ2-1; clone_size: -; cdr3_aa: CAWGESNNEQFF; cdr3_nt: TGTGCCTGGGGAGAGAGTAACAATGAGCAGTTCTTC
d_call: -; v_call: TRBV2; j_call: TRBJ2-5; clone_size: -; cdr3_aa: CASSDWETQYF; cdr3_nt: TGTGCCAGCAGTGACTGGGAGACCCAGTACTTC
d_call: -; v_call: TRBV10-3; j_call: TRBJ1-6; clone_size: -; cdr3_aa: CAISEGYEGSPLHF; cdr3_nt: TGTGCCATCAGTGAAGGGTATGAGGGATCACCCCTCCACTTT
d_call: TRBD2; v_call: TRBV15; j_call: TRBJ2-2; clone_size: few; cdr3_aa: CATSRLAGWTGELFF; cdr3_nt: TGTGCCACCAGCAGACTAGCGGGATGGACCGGGGAGCTGTTTTTT
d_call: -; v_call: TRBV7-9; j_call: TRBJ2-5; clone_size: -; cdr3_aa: CASSWRQVQETQYF; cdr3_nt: TGTGCCAGCAGCTGGAGGCAGGTCCAGGAGACCCAGTACTTC
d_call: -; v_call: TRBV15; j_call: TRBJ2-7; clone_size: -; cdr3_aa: CATSRDLSAAEQYF; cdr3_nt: TGTGCCACCAGCAGAGATCTTAGCGCCGCCGAGCAGTACTTC
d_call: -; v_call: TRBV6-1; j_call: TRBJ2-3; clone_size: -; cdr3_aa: CASGKRGTDTQYF; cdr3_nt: TGTGCCAGCGGCAAAAGAGGCACAGATACGCAGTATTTT
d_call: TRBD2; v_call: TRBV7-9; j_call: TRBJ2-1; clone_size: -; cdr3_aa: CASSLLAGSYNEQFF; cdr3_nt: TGTGCCAGCAGCCTCCTAGCGGGTTCCTACAATGAGCAGTTCTTC
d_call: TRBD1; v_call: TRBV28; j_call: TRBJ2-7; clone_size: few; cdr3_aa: CASNLQGAGEQYF; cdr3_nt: TGTGCCAGCAACCTACAGGGGGCGGGGGAGCAGTACTTC
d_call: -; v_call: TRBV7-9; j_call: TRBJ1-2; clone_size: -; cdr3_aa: CASSPSGGNGYTF; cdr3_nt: TGTGCCAGCAGTCCGTCGGGGGGCAATGGCTACACCTTC
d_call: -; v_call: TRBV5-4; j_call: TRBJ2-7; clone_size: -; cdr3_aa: CASSLEAVSSYEQYF; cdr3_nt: TGTGCCAGCAGCTTGGAGGCGGTAAGCTCCTACGAGCAGTACTTC
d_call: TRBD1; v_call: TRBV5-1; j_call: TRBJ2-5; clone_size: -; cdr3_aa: CASSLVDRTQETQYF; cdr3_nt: TGCGCCAGCAGCTTGGTGGACAGGACGCAAGAGACCCAGTACTTC
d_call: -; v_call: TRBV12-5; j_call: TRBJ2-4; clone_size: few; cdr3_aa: CASGLGGSDKNIQYF; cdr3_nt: TGTGCTAGTGGTTTGGGGGGCTCGGACAAAAACATTCAGTACTTC
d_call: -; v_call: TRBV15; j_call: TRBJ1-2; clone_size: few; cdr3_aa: CATSRDPGFNYGYTF; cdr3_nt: TGTGCCACCAGCAGAGATCCTGGCTTTAACTATGGCTACACCTTC
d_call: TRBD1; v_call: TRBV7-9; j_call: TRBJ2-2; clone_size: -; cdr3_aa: CASRLAVGGGTGELFF; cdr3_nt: TGTGCCAGCAGGCTCGCGGTAGGGGGCGGCACCGGGGAGCTGTTTTTT
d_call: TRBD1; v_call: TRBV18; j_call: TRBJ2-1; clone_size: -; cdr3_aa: CASSPLHRGSYNEQFF; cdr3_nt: TGTGCCAGCTCACCACTTCACAGGGGCAGCTACAATGAGCAGTTCTTC
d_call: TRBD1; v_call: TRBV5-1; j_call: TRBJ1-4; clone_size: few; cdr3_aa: CASSFGQGKGEKLFF; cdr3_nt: TGCGCCAGCAGCTTTGGACAGGGGAAGGGTGAAAAACTGTTTTTT
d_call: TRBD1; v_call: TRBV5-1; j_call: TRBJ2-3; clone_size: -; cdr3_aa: CASSLWGQSTDTQYF; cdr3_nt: TGCGCCAGCAGCTTGTGGGGACAGAGCACAGATACGCAGTATTTT
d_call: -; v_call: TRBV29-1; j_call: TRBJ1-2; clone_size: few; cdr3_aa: CSVAPDRIANYGYTF; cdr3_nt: TGCAGCGTTGCCCCCGACCGAATCGCTAACTATGGCTACACCTTC
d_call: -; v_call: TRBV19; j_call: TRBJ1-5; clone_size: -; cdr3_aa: CASNPRQNNQPQHF; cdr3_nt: TGTGCCAGTAATCCTAGACAGAACAATCAGCCCCAGCATTTT
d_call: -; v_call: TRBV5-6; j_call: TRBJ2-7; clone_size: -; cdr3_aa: CASSRNYEQYF; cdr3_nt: TGTGCCAGCAGCCGGAATTACGAGCAGTACTTC
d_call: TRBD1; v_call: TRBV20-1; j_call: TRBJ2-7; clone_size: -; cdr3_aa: CSAGQGGEQYF; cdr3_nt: TGCAGTGCAGGACAGGGCGGCGAGCAGTACTTC